The present T cell receptor beta chain was sequenced within a study of T cell repertoires in cytomegalovirus infection. Study information: Peptides in the study included HLA-C-restricted and HLA-B-restricted CMV epitopes. Public TCR beta signatures were indicative of both CMV infection and a matching HLA type.

The CDR3 has 15 amino acids. Per the germline V gene, CDR1 is SGHVS and CDR2 is FQNEAQ. With V trimmed by 3 bases and J by 5 bases, 4 bases remained unmatched. TCRdb fed the reads into MiXCR, producing one record per CDR3 protein. The top ten clones hold 15% to 20% of a sample with roughly 730,000 distinct CDR3 sequences, roughly 33% of them seen once. A note on this clonotype: Its antigen is not identified.

Broader study findings: Summed frequency of shared TCR beta families picked out CMV carriers who also had the relevant HLA. The ex vivo response was dominated by HLA-C-restricted CMV-specific TCR beta clonotypes.

The sample consisted of cultured PBMCs, taken from culture after CMV antigen stimulation. The V and J genes are TRBV7-8 and TRBJ1-5; 10 nucleotides match TRBD1. This TCR was recovered from a human donor in good health (CMV status not recorded). Some clones in this sample may be carry-over from other donors' samples. The DNA of the CDR3 is TGTGCCAGCAGCTTTGCCGGGACAGGGGATCAGCCCCAGCATTTT. Its translation is CASSFAGTGDQPQHF.